This TCR beta chain was sequenced for a study of blood T cells in healthy people across ages. Germline CDR1 and CDR2: DFQATT and SNEGSKA (reference sequence). Trimming cost V 3 bases and J 2 bases, with 10 bases left between them. The CDR3 spans 13 residues. Overall study findings and caveats: The long-lived group displayed more naive CD4+ cells, plus higher diversity, than the aged donors did.

Sample-barcoded 5' priming and a J-beta primer mix drove a second PCR of about 6 to 12 cycles. TCRdb reprocessed the 5' RACE reads with MiXCR, giving one entry per CDR3 protein. The sample lists roughly 1,500,000 distinct CDR3 sequences, roughly 32% occurring once. About this clonotype itself: Its antigen is unidentified.

The chain couples TRBV20-1 to TRBJ1-2; D not resolved. Sequences were obtained from blood. This receptor was obtained from a woman aged 30 to 39 in good health. CDR3 region: CSASTRVNYGYTF. DNA of the CDR3: TGCAGTGCTAGTACCAGAGTGAACTATGGCTACACCTTC.